The next 3 T cell receptor beta chains were all read from a single sample in a study of shared clonotypes between healthy human individuals. Using immunoSEQ multiplex PCR, the repertoire was profiled, and TCRdb retains in-frame clones only, with some absent. The repertoire holds 2.5 million or so clones, 85% to 95% seen once, with under 0.15% in the top ten. The sample consisted of naive CD4+ T cells sorted from blood. Subset described: CD45RA+ positively selected. These receptors originate from a man aged 18-30 years in good health.

This clone was seen a handful of times. The chain combines TRBV5-1 with TRBJ1-1; D gene unclear. This CDR3 contains 13 residues. V was cut by 3 bases and J by 4 bases, with 10 bases left in between. Germline CDR1 and CDR2: SGHRS and YFSETQ. CDR3 amino acids: CASSSQHGTEAFF. CDR3 in DNA: TGCGCCAGCAGCTCGCAACACGGCACTGAAGCTTTCTTT.

This clone came up once. The rearrangement uses TRBV19 and TRBJ2-7; D not certain. This CDR3 is 14 amino acids long. Trimming shortened V by 3 bases and J by 5 bases, and 14 bases separated the two germline ends. Germline V lookup: CDR1 LNHDA, CDR2 SQIVND (reference sequence). In DNA form, the CDR3 reads TGTGCCAGTAGTATGCGGACCATGATCCACGAGCAGTACTTC. Translating it yields CASSMRTMIHEQYF.

This chain uses TRBV16 with TRBJ2-7; 10 bases match TRBD1. The CDR3 is 16 residues long. J was trimmed by 5 bases and V by 3 bases; bases with no gene match: 10. Germline CDR1 and CDR2: KGHSY and FQNENV. This CDR3 is CASSHLRDRGINEQYF. The CDR3 DNA sequence: TGTGCCAGCAGCCATCTCCGGGACAGGGGAATCAACGAGCAGTACTTC.